This T cell receptor beta chain was identified during a study of blood T cell repertoires in COVID-19. On the study more broadly: Material from acute and convalescent COVID-19 was sourced from the United States, Italy and Spain. The analysed material was cDNA or gDNA that came from T cells, B-cell-depleted T cells, or PBMCs.

As originally analysed: Reference gene primer amplification gave estimated nucleated cell counts. The protocol was immunoSEQ multiplex PCR, while the TCRdb copy is restricted to in-frame clones and leaves out a portion. V, J and clone size are those of that table, while D and trimming were read from the DNA. The sample consists of a few hundred thousand clones, 86% of them appearing once. The CDR3 totals 14 residues. CDR1 and CDR2 (germline): LGHDT, YNNKEL (reference sequence). The J segment lost 3 bases and the V segment lost 3 bases, leaving 4 bases of the junction unmatched. V usage is TRBV3-1 (or the pseudogene TRBV3-2) and J usage is TRBJ1-1; TRBD1 agrees at 7 bases. The TCR sequence derives from a young man with active or convalescent COVID-19. The sequencing sample was made of peripheral blood. The CDR3 DNA sequence: TGTGCCAGCAGCCAGAGACAGGGCCACACTGAAGCTTTCTTT. The encoded protein is CASSQRQGHTEAFF.